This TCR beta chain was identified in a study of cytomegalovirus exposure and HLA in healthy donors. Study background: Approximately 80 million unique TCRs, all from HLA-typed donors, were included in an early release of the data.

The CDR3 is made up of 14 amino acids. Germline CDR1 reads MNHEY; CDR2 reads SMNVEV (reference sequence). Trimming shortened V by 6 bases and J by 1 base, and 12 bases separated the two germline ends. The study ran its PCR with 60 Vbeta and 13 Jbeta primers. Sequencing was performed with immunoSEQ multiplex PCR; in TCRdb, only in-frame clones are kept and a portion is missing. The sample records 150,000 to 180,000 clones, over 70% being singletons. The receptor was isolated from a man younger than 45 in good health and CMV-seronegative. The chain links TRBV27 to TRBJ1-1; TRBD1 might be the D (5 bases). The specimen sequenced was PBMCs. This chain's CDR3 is CASRATVGNTEAFF. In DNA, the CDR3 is TGTGCCAGCAGAGCGACAGTGGGGAACACTGAAGCTTTCTTT.